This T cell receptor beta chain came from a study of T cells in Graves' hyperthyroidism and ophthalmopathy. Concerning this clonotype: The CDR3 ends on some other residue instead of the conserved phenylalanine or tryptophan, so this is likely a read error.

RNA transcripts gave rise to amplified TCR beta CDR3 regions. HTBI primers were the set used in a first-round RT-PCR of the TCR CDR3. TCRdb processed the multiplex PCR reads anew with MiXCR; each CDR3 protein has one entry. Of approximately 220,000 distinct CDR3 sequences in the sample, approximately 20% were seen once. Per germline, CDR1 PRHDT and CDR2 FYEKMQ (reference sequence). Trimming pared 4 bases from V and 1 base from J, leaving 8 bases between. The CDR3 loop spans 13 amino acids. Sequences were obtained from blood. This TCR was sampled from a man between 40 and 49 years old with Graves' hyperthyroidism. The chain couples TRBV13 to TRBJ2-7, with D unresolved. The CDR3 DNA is TGTGCCAGCAGCTCTCCCGGGTCCTACGAGCAGTACCTC. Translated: CASSSPGSYEQYL.